This TCR beta chain comes out of a study of blood T cell repertoires in COVID-19. The CDR3 runs to 15 residues. Germline V gives CDR1 LGHDT, CDR2 YNNKEL (reference sequence). V dropped 4 bases and J dropped 1; count of bases not matched to a gene: 4. Clones were sequenced by immunoSEQ multiplex PCR, and TCRdb holds only the in-frame ones, with some missing. The sample lists around 260,000 clones, about nine tenths occurring once. This receptor was obtained from a man aged 35 to 55 who had recovered from COVID-19. Sequences were obtained from peripheral blood. The rearrangement links TRBV3-1 (or the pseudogene TRBV3-2) to TRBJ2-1, with 7 bases aligning to TRBD2. CDR3: CASSPGRRSYNEQFF. For the CDR3, the DNA is TGTGCCAGCAGCCCCGGGAGGCGGTCCTACAATGAGCAGTTCTTC.